This TCR beta chain emerged from a study of blood T cell repertoires in COVID-19. Study-level background: Samples taken during acute and convalescent COVID-19 were collected in the United States, Italy and Spain. From T cells, B-cell-depleted T cells, or PBMCs came the material, which was cDNA or gDNA.

Original handling: Reference gene primer amplification in the assay estimated nucleated cell counts. Repertoires were generated with immunoSEQ multiplex PCR, while TCRdb's copy carries only in-frame clones and drops some. For V, J and clone size, that table is used; D and trimming come from the DNA. The sample carries under 350,000 clones, about 89% recorded once. This clone was seen just once. CDR3 size: 12 residues. Looked up from germline, CDR1 is MNHGY and CDR2 is SVAAGI. Trimming took off 3 bases at V and 3 bases at J, with 5 bases between the two ends. Sequencing was carried out using peripheral blood. The chain uses TRBV6-9 and TRBJ1-1; D is undetermined. The source is a man aged 35-49 years with acute or convalescent COVID-19. The CDR3 coding sequence is TGTGCCAGCAGTTACGCGGACACTGAAGCTTTCTTT. This sequence encodes CASSYADTEAFF.